This TCR beta chain was captured in a study of blood T cell repertoires in COVID-19. Study overall: The United States, Italy and Spain supplied acute and convalescent COVID-19 samples. Sample material is recorded as cDNA or gDNA derived from T cells, B-cell-depleted T cells, or PBMCs.

Germline V gene sequence: CDR1 SGHAT, CDR2 FQNNGV. The junction had 11 bases not matched to a gene; V was cut back by 2 bases and J by 11 bases. This CDR3 has 14 residues. Per the original methods: Amplification of reference gene primers was used by the study to estimate nucleated cell counts. Sequencing used immunoSEQ multiplex PCR; TCRdb keeps in-frame clones, though not all of them. From that table come the V and J calls and clone size; the DNA was used to work out D and trimming. This sample carries about 59,000 clones, around 90% of them seen once, and the ten largest clones take about 16%. The sequenced sample was peripheral blood. The gene calls are TRBV11-2 and TRBJ1-1; 7 bases map to TRBD1. The receptor was isolated from a man aged 80 or over with acute or convalescent COVID-19. The CDR3 loop reads CASSLYRGGLSAFF. Here the CDR3 DNA reads TGTGCCAGCAGCTTATACAGGGGAGGCCTGAGTGCTTTCTTT.